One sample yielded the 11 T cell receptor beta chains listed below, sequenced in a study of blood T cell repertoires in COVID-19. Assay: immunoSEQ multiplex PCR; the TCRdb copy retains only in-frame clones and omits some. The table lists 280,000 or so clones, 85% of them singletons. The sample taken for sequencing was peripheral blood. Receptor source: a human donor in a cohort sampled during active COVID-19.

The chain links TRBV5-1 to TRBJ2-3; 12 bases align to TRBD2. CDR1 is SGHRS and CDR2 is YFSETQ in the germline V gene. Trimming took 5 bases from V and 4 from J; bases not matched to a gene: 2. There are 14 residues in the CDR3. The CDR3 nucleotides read TGCGCCAGCAGACGGACTAGCGGGGCAGATACGCAGTATTTT. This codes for CASRRTSGADTQYF.

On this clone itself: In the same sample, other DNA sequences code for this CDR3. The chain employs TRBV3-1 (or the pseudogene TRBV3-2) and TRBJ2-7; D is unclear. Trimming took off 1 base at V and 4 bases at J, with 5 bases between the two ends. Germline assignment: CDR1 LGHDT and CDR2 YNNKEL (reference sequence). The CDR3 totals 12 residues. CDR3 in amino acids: CASSQGPYEQYF. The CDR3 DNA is TGTGCCAGCAGCCAAGGGCCTTACGAGCAGTACTTC.

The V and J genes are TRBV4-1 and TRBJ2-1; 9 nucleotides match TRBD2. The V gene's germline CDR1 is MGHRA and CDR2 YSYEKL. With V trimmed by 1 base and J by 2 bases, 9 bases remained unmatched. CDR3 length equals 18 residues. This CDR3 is CASSQVWQREVAYNEQFF. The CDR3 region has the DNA TGCGCCAGCAGCCAAGTTTGGCAGCGGGAGGTCGCCTACAATGAGCAGTTCTTC.

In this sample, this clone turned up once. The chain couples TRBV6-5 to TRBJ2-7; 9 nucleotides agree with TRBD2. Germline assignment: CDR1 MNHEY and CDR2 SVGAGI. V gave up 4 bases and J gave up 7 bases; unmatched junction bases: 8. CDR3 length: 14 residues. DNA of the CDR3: TGTGCCAGCAGTTTCAGCGGGAGGTGGGGGGAGCAGTACTTC. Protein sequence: CASSFSGRWGEQYF.

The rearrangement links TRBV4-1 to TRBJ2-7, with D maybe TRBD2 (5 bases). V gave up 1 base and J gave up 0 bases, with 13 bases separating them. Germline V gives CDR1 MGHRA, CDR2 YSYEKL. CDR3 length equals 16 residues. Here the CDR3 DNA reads TGCGCCAGCAGCCAAGCCCGTGGAGGCAACTCCTACGAGCAGTACTTC. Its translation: CASSQARGGNSYEQYF.

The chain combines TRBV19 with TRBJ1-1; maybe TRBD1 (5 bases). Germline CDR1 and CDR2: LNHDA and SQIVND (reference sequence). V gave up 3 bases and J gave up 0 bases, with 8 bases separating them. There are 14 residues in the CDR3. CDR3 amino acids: CASSMAGMNTEAFF. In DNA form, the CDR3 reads TGTGCCAGTAGTATGGCAGGGATGAACACTGAAGCTTTCTTT.

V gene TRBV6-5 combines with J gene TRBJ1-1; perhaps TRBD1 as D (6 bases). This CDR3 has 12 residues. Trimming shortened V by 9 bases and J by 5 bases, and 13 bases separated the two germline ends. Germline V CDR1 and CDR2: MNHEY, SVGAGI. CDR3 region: CASGGGGTEAFF. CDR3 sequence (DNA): TGTGCCAGTGGGGGCGGGGGGACTGAAGCTTTCTTT.

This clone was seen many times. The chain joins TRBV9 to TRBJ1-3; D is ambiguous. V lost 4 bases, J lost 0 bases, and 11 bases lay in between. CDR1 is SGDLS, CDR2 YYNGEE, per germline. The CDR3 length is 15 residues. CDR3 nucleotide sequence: TGTGCCAGCAGCCCGGAGGGAACCTCTGGAAACACCATATATTTT. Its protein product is CASSPEGTSGNTIYF.

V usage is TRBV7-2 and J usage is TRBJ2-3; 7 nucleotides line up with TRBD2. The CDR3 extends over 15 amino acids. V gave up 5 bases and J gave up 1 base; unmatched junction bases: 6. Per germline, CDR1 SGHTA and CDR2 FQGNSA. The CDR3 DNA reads TGTGCCAGCAGCCGCACTAGCGTCGGCACAGATACGCAGTATTTT. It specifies CASSRTSVGTDTQYF.

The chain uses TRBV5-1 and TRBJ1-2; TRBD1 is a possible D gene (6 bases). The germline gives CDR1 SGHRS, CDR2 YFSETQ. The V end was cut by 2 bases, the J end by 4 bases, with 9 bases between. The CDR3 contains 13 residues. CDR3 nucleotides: TGCGCCAGCAGCTTCGACAGGACCTATGGCTACACCTTC. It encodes CASSFDRTYGYTF.

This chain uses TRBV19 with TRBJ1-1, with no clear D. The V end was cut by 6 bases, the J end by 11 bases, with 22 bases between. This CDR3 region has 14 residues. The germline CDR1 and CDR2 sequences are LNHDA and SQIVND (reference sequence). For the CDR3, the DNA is TGTGCCAGTAGGCGCCGGGAGGGCCCGCCGAGGGCTTTCTTT. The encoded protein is CASRRREGPPRAFF.